The 29 T cell receptor beta chains given below trace back to one sample, sequenced in a study of cytomegalovirus exposure and HLA in healthy donors. Here immunoSEQ multiplex PCR was the method, and the copy in TCRdb shows in-frame clones only, minus some. Among under 250,000 clones listed, around 90% were seen once. Sequencing used PBMCs. Receptors were obtained from a woman younger than 30 in good health and CMV-seronegative.

The chain joins TRBV7-8 to TRBJ2-5; 12 bases fit TRBD2. The CDR3 totals 16 residues. V shed 3 bases, J shed 5 bases, and the junction held 7 bases outside the gene matches. In germline, CDR1 is SGHVS, CDR2 FQNEAQ. As DNA, the CDR3 is TGTGCCAGCAGCTTCCTAGCGGGAGGGACTATTGAGACCCAGTACTTC. This encodes CASSFLAGGTIETQYF.

The rearrangement joins TRBV27 to TRBJ2-1; 7 nucleotides agree with TRBD1. Trimming at V came to 5 bases and at J to 0 bases, leaving 10 bases not matched to a gene. Germline CDR1 MNHEY, CDR2 SMNVEV (reference sequence). The CDR3 contains 17 residues. CDR3 loop: CASSVESDRVSYNEQFF. The CDR3 DNA follows: TGTGCCAGCAGTGTTGAAAGCGACAGGGTCTCCTACAATGAGCAGTTCTTC.

The V call is TRBV7-9, the J call TRBJ2-4; maybe TRBD1 (6 bases). Trimming removed 5 bases from V and 0 bases from J, with 8 bases in between. The CDR3 spans 14 residues. CDR1 and CDR2 from the germline V gene are SEHNR and FQNEAQ (reference sequence). In nucleotides, the CDR3 is TGTGCCAGCAGCCCCAGGGGAGCCAAAAACATTCAGTACTTC. This sequence encodes CASSPRGAKNIQYF.

Only one count was recorded for this clone. The rearrangement joins TRBV28 to TRBJ1-6, with D possibly being TRBD1 (5 bases). The CDR3 extends over 15 amino acids. V lost 3 bases and J lost 6, with 12 bases in between. Germline-derived CDR1 and CDR2 are MDHEN and SYDVKM. This chain's CDR3 is CASSLGGLSNSPLHF. CDR3 in DNA: TGTGCCAGCAGTTTGGGGGGACTCAGTAATTCACCCCTCCACTTT. Full variable domain (outside the CDR3, taken from reference TRBV28 and TRBJ1-6): DVKVTQSSRYLVKRTGEKVFLECVQDMDHENMFWYRQDPGLGLRLIYFSYDVKMKEKGDIPEGYSVSREKKERFSLILESASTNQTSMYLCASSLGGLSNSPLHFGNGTRLTVT.

The chain links TRBV2 to TRBJ1-1; D gene unclear. This CDR3 spans 15 amino acids. CDR1 SNHLY and CDR2 FYNNEI come from the germline V gene. V was trimmed by 6 bases and J by 5 bases, leaving 19 bases between them. CDR3 coding DNA: TGTGCCAGCAGCCTTCGGACCCGGGAGGGAACTGAAGCTTTCTTT. The encoded protein is CASSLRTREGTEAFF.

The rearrangement joins TRBV9 to TRBJ2-3; D not resolved. The CDR3 runs 13 residues. Germline V gene lookup returns CDR1 SGDLS and CDR2 YYNGEE. V lost 3 bases, J lost 7 bases, and 12 bases lay in between. The CDR3 sequence is CASSGFPENTQYF. CDR3 nucleotides: TGTGCCAGCAGCGGATTTCCGGAGAATACGCAGTATTTT.

The chain combines TRBV7-2 with TRBJ1-3, with 9 positions matching TRBD1. The V gene end was trimmed by 6 bases and the J gene end by 4 bases; junction bases not matched to a gene: 13. From germline, CDR1 is SGHTA and CDR2 FQGNSA. The CDR3 is 17 amino acids. The CDR3 region has the DNA TGTGCCAGCAGTCCATACCGGGACAGGGTATTCGGAAACACCATATATTTT. Amino acid sequence: CASSPYRDRVFGNTIYF.

This clone was picked up one time. This rearrangement joins TRBV27 to TRBJ2-3, with 7 nucleotides matching TRBD2. CDR1 is MNHEY, CDR2 SMNVEV, per germline (reference sequence). Unmatched junction bases numbered 2, after V lost 6 bases and J lost 2 bases. There are 13 residues in the CDR3. The CDR3 nucleotides read TGTGCCAGCAGGCGGGGGATCACAGATACGCAGTATTTT. Translation gives CASRRGITDTQYF.

V is TRBV25-1 and J is TRBJ1-4, with 7 nucleotides matching TRBD1. V lost 3 bases to trimming and J lost 5 bases; unmatched junction nucleotides: 6. The CDR3 covers 15 residues. Germline V gene sequence: CDR1 MGHDK, CDR2 SYGVNS. DNA of the CDR3: TGTGCCAGCAGTGACTCTTGGACAGGAAATGAAAAACTGTTTTTT. This encodes CASSDSWTGNEKLFF.

This rearrangement joins TRBV28 to TRBJ1-4; 7 positions agree with TRBD1. Germline V gene lookup returns CDR1 MDHEN and CDR2 SYDVKM. The CDR3 consists of 14 residues. With V trimmed by 4 bases and J by 7 bases, 6 bases remained unmatched. The CDR3 DNA follows: TGTGCCAGCAGTTCACAGGGGACCGGTGAAAAACTGTTTTTT. It codes for CASSSQGTGEKLFF.

There are a few counts of this clone. This rearrangement joins TRBV7-7 to TRBJ2-7; 7 nucleotides match TRBD2. The CDR3 spans 15 residues. Germline V lookup: CDR1 SSHAT, CDR2 FNYEAQ (reference sequence). V dropped 1 base and J dropped 5; count of bases not matched to a gene: 8. This CDR3 reads CASSLGSGGLDEQYF. DNA of the CDR3: TGTGCCAGCAGCTTAGGTTCGGGAGGACTCGACGAGCAGTACTTC.

In the case of this clone: Germline and junction disagree at one end, which may indicate a read error. The rearrangement uses TRBV9 and TRBJ2-7; 10 bases match TRBD2. Germline V gives CDR1 SGDLS, CDR2 YYNGEE. The CDR3 contains 13 residues. The CDR3 here is CASSVAGGWEQYF. CDR3 bases: TGTGCCAGCAGTGTAGCGGGAGGTTGGGAGCAGTACTTC.

This clone was seen just once. The V gene is TRBV5-4, the J gene TRBJ1-2; 9 bases agree with TRBD1. The CDR3 is 14 residues long. Germline CDR1 and CDR2: SGHNT and YYREEE (reference sequence). Trimming at V came to 1 base and at J to 8 bases, leaving 6 bases not matched to a gene. The CDR3 is CASSLKGTGMGYTF. Here the CDR3 DNA reads TGTGCCAGCAGCTTGAAAGGGACAGGGATGGGCTACACCTTC.

The CDR3 protein is CSGGSQVLSGYTF. CDR3 nucleotide sequence: TGCAGCGGTGGCTCCCAGGTCCTATCGGGCTACACCTTC. The chain has TRBV29-1 and TRBJ1-2; D ambiguous. V shed 7 bases and J shed 8 bases, with 20 bases lying between them. The CDR3 is made up of 13 amino acids. From germline, CDR1 is SQVTM and CDR2 ANQGSEA.

This clone was recorded once. J is TRBJ2-2 and V is TRBV28, with TRBD1 matching over 8 bases. Trimming at V came to 7 bases and at J to 7 bases, leaving 14 bases not matched to a gene. The CDR3 consists of 16 residues. Germline V gives CDR1 MDHEN, CDR2 SYDVKM. Written as DNA, the CDR3 is TGTGCCAGCATCCCCACAGGCAGGGGGCGAATCGGGGAGCTGTTTTTT. This encodes CASIPTGRGRIGELFF.

The V and J genes are TRBV7-8 and TRBJ1-2; D is possibly TRBD1 (6 bases). Trimming took 1 base from V and 7 from J, leaving 13 bases between them. In germline, CDR1 is SGHVS, CDR2 FQNEAQ. The CDR3 is made up of 14 amino acids. The CDR3 DNA reads TGTGCCAGCAGCTTAGACAGGGTTGGAGGTGGCTACACCTTC. Protein: CASSLDRVGGGYTF.

V gene TRBV6-1 combines with J gene TRBJ2-3; D possibly corresponds to TRBD2 (6 bases). The germline V gene has CDR1 MNHNS and CDR2 SASEGT. The V end was cut by 5 bases, the J end by 2 bases, with 14 bases between. The CDR3 loop spans 15 amino acids. The chain's CDR3 is CASSILATVTDTQYF. DNA for the CDR3: TGTGCCAGCAGTATTCTAGCGACTGTCACAGATACGCAGTATTTT.

This clone was picked up one time. The chain joins TRBV5-1 to TRBJ1-2; perhaps TRBD1 as D (6 bases). V was shortened by 0 bases and J by 5 bases, with 14 bases between the two germline ends. Germline V gives CDR1 SGHRS, CDR2 YFSETQ. This CDR3 spans 15 amino acids. CDR3 nucleotide sequence: TGCGCCAGCAGCTTGGTAGAGCGGGGGCGGTATGGCTACACCTTC. Translating gives CASSLVERGRYGYTF.

V and J are TRBV11-2 and TRBJ2-7; D is uncertain. The CDR3 has 15 amino acids. V was cut by 4 bases and J by 2 bases, with 15 bases left in between. Germline CDR1 reads SGHAT; CDR2 reads FQNNGV. CDR3 sequence: CASSSARQRPYEQYF. Written as DNA, the CDR3 is TGTGCCAGCAGCTCAGCGAGGCAACGACCCTACGAGCAGTACTTC.

This clone was detected only a few times. The gene calls are TRBV30 and TRBJ1-5; 9 positions agree with TRBD1. This CDR3 is 15 amino acids long. The trim removed 2 bases at V and 7 bases at J, leaving 9 bases unmatched. CDR1 is GTSNPN and CDR2 is SVGIG in the germline V gene (reference sequence). The CDR3 loop is CAWSRTGGAGQPQHF. The CDR3 DNA reads as TGTGCCTGGAGTCGAACAGGGGGCGCGGGGCAGCCCCAGCATTTT.

This clone was observed a single time. The chain joins TRBV5-4 to TRBJ2-3; D is unresolved. V dropped 4 bases and J dropped 0 bases, with 3 bases sitting between them. Germline V gives CDR1 SGHNT, CDR2 YYREEE (reference sequence). This CDR3 has 12 residues. CDR3 in DNA: TGTGCCAGCAGCCGTAGCACAGATACGCAGTATTTT. Translating it yields CASSRSTDTQYF. Full variable domain (missing parts from reference TRBV5-4 and TRBJ2-3): ETGVTQSPTHLIKTRGQQVTLRCSSQSGHNTVSWYQQALGQGPQFIFQYYREEENGRGNFPPRFSGLQFPNYSSELNVNALELDDSALYLCASSRSTDTQYFGPGTRLTVL.

The V gene is TRBV4-1, the J gene TRBJ1-1; a weak D match, TRBD1 (6 bases). The CDR3 spans 15 residues. The germline V and J ends were trimmed by 1 base and 6 bases, with 15 bases remaining between them. Germline assignment: CDR1 MGHRA and CDR2 YSYEKL. CDR3 sequence (DNA): TGCGCCAGCAGCCAAGTTCTCGGGACAATATCTGAAGCTTTCTTT. Translated: CASSQVLGTISEAFF.

V gene TRBV9 combines with J gene TRBJ2-7, with 8 bases fitting TRBD2. Germline V lookup: CDR1 SGDLS, CDR2 YYNGEE. The CDR3 runs 17 residues. V lost 0 bases, J lost 5 bases, and 13 bases stayed unmatched. The CDR3 nucleotides are TGTGCCAGCAGCGTAGAGGGACTAGTATCCAACCTCCACGAGCAGTACTTC. It yields the protein CASSVEGLVSNLHEQYF.

This clone was found once. V usage is TRBV6-4 and J usage is TRBJ1-1; 10 nucleotides align to TRBD1. This CDR3 comprises 20 residues. Germline CDR1 is MRHNA and CDR2 is SNTAGT. V lost 0 bases, J lost 6 bases, and 19 bases stayed unmatched. CDR3 bases: TGTGCCAGCAGTGACTCGAGTCACCAGGTGACAGGGGGCCCCACTGCTGAAGCTTTCTTT. It yields the protein CASSDSSHQVTGGPTAEAFF.

The rearrangement uses TRBV4-1 and TRBJ2-7, with TRBD1 matching 12 bases. Germline values: CDR1 MGHRA, CDR2 YSYEKL. The CDR3 is 15 amino acids. V lost 1 base to trimming and J lost 5 bases; unmatched junction nucleotides: 3. CDR3 sequence reads: CASSQAGQGANEQYF. Here the CDR3 DNA reads TGCGCCAGCAGCCAAGCGGGACAGGGGGCAAACGAGCAGTACTTC.

V is TRBV19 and J is TRBJ1-1; D perhaps matches TRBD1 (5 bases). V shed 7 bases and J shed 0 bases, with 12 bases lying between them. The CDR3 length is 14 residues. In germline, CDR1 is LNHDA, CDR2 SQIVND (reference sequence). CDR3 in amino acids: CASTKGAMNTEAFF. The CDR3 DNA is TGTGCCAGTACCAAAGGGGCAATGAACACTGAAGCTTTCTTT.

The rearrangement uses TRBV5-1 and TRBJ1-2; D may be TRBD1 (5 bases). Germline V gene sequence: CDR1 SGHRS, CDR2 YFSETQ. The CDR3 extends over 13 amino acids. With 3 bases removed from V and 4 bases from J, the gap between germline ends came to 10 bases. In DNA, the CDR3 is TGCGCCAGCAGCTCCGACAGATCCTATGGCTACACCTTC. Its protein is CASSSDRSYGYTF.

The genes are TRBV11-3 and TRBJ2-7; 7 positions match TRBD2. The germline CDR1 and CDR2 sequences are SGHNT and YENEEA. V shed 5 bases, J shed 2 bases, and the junction held 9 bases outside the gene matches. The CDR3 loop spans 15 amino acids. CDR3 in amino acids: CASSPGGESTYEQYF. The CDR3 DNA is TGTGCCAGCAGCCCGGGGGGTGAATCGACCTACGAGCAGTACTTC.

The chain carries TRBV6-6 and TRBJ2-3, with 7 bases lining up with TRBD2. The ends lost 7 bases at V and 3 bases at J; junction bases unmatched: 7. The CDR3 spans 14 residues. In germline, CDR1 is MNHNY, CDR2 SVGAGI (reference sequence). The CDR3 protein is CASTAREVTDTQYF. For the CDR3, the DNA is TGTGCCAGCACTGCCCGGGAGGTAACAGATACGCAGTATTTT.